These 25 T cell receptor beta chains were all obtained from the same sample, sequenced in a study of blood T cell repertoires in COVID-19. Clones were sequenced by immunoSEQ multiplex PCR, and TCRdb holds only the in-frame ones, with some missing. Here the sample spans 110,000 to 150,000 clones, roughly 85% being singletons. The sample was peripheral blood. These receptors originate from a man aged 60 to 75 with acute or convalescent COVID-19.

The V and J genes are TRBV6-5 and TRBJ2-1; no clear D. The CDR3 contains 11 residues. The V end lost 8 bases, the J end lost 4 bases, and 6 bases lay between the germline ends. Germline CDR1 and CDR2: MNHEY and SVGAGI. The CDR3 spells CASGAYNEQFF. The CDR3 nucleotides read TGTGCCAGCGGAGCGTACAATGAGCAGTTCTTC.

This chain connects TRBV5-1 to TRBJ1-4; D gene uncertain. CDR1 and CDR2 from the germline V gene are SGHRS and YFSETQ. V lost 6 bases, J lost 2 bases, and 11 bases lay in between. The CDR3 is 14 amino acids. CDR3 bases: TGCGCCAGCAAGACCGCGGGGACTAATGAAAAACTGTTTTTT. Amino acid sequence: CASKTAGTNEKLFF.

J is TRBJ2-1 and V is TRBV6-6; perhaps TRBD2 as D (5 bases). The CDR3 totals 12 residues. Per germline, CDR1 MNHNY and CDR2 SVGAGI (reference sequence). V lost 8 bases and J lost 9, with 14 bases in between. Here the CDR3 reads CASGLAEAEQFF. DNA of the CDR3: TGTGCCAGCGGGCTAGCAGAGGCTGAGCAGTTCTTC.

The genes are TRBV3-1 (or the pseudogene TRBV3-2) and TRBJ1-4; D is unresolved. V was clipped by 3 bases and J by 7 bases, with 6 bases between them. CDR3 size: 12 residues. CDR1 is LGHDT, CDR2 YNNKEL, per germline (reference sequence). The CDR3 protein is CASSHVPEKLFF. The CDR3 nucleotides are TGTGCCAGCAGCCACGTCCCTGAAAAACTGTTTTTT.

The gene calls are TRBV7-3 and TRBJ2-1, with D possibly being TRBD1 (6 bases). The germline V gene has CDR1 SGHTA and CDR2 FQGTGA. Trimming stripped 5 bases from V and 7 bases from J, with 12 bases between. The CDR3 is 13 residues long. The CDR3 DNA reads as TGTGCCAGCAGCGTCGACAGGCTTAATGAGCAGTTCTTC. This gives the protein CASSVDRLNEQFF.

The V and J genes are TRBV19 and TRBJ2-7, with 8 bases identical to TRBD1. The V segment lost 6 bases and the J segment 5 bases; nucleotides outside the gene matches: 6. The CDR3 runs 13 residues. Germline-derived CDR1 and CDR2 are LNHDA and SQIVND (reference sequence). This CDR3 is CASRDRASNEQYF. CDR3 bases: TGTGCCAGTAGGGACAGGGCCAGCAACGAGCAGTACTTC.

Worth noting for this clone: At one end, the junction sequence differs from germline, possibly due to a read error. V is TRBV7-6 and J is TRBJ2-2; no definite D call. From germline, CDR1 is SGHVS and CDR2 FNYEAQ. The CDR3 totals 14 residues. The CDR3 region has the DNA TGTGCCAACAGCTTGACGTCAGGCGCCGGGGAGCTGTTTTTT. Encoded protein: CANSLTSGAGELFF.

This chain joins TRBV7-2 and TRBJ1-5, with no clear D. Germline V gene data show CDR1 as SGHTA and CDR2 as FQGNSA. The CDR3 is 15 residues long. V was shortened by 1 base and J by 7 bases, with 14 bases between the two germline ends. CDR3 in DNA: TGTGCCAGCAGCTTAGTCGAGGTGAGCACGCAGCCCCAGCATTTT. It specifies CASSLVEVSTQPQHF.

The chain employs TRBV19 and TRBJ2-6, with D tentatively TRBD1 (5 bases). Germline V lookup: CDR1 LNHDA, CDR2 SQIVND (reference sequence). The CDR3 is 17 amino acids. The germline V and J ends were trimmed by 4 bases and 0 bases, with 13 bases remaining between them. The CDR3 protein is CASSTIGALSGANVLTF. CDR3 bases: TGTGCCAGTAGTACAATAGGGGCCCTCTCTGGGGCCAACGTCCTGACTTTC.

The rearrangement links TRBV18 to TRBJ1-5; unclear D gene. V was shortened by 3 bases and J by 4 bases, with 10 bases between the two germline ends. This CDR3 is 14 amino acids long. Looked up from germline, CDR1 is KGHSH and CDR2 is LQKENI. For the CDR3, the DNA is TGTGCCAGCTCACCGGTGGCAGTGAATCAGCCCCAGCATTTT. Translated: CASSPVAVNQPQHF. Based on the CDR3 plus reference TRBV18 and TRBJ1-5, the full variable domain is NAGVMQNPRHLVRRRGQEARLRCSPMKGHSHVYWYRQLPEEGLKFMVYLQKENIIDESGMPKERFSAEFPKEGPSILRIQQVVRGDSAAYFCASSPVAVNQPQHFGDGTRLSIL.

A single count supports this clone. This sequence joins TRBV6-5 and TRBJ1-1; D is unclear. Germline V gives CDR1 MNHEY, CDR2 SVGAGI. The ends were cut back, 2 bases at V and 0 bases at J, with 13 bases in the middle. This CDR3 region has 16 residues. The CDR3 DNA reads as TGTGCCAGCAGTTACACGGAGATTTGGATGAACACTGAAGCTTTCTTT. The encoded protein is CASSYTEIWMNTEAFF.

The sample holds a few counts of this clone. The chain recombines TRBV10-3 with TRBJ2-1, with no clear D. Germline V gene sequence: CDR1 ENHRY, CDR2 SYGVKD. The CDR3 has 13 amino acids. V was clipped by 0 bases and J by 4 bases, with 4 bases between them. As DNA, the CDR3 is TGTGCCATCAGTGAGTCACTTTACAATGAGCAGTTCTTC. Residues: CAISESLYNEQFF.

The chain employs TRBV5-8 and TRBJ2-7; D may be TRBD1 (6 bases). Looked up from germline, CDR1 is SGHTS and CDR2 is YDEGEE. V lost 2 bases and J lost 7, with 13 bases in between. The CDR3 is made up of 13 amino acids. The CDR3 DNA follows: TGTGCCAGCAGCTTTGCAGGGGTTGAGGAGCAGTACTTC. Amino acid sequence: CASSFAGVEEQYF.

The rearrangement uses TRBV19 and TRBJ2-1, with 9 bases fitting TRBD2. Germline V gene lookup returns CDR1 LNHDA and CDR2 SQIVND (reference sequence). Trimming took 3 bases from V and 3 from J; bases not matched to a gene: 9. The CDR3 consists of 17 residues. For the CDR3, the DNA is TGTGCCAGTAGTATTGGCGGGGGGGGAGGGTTCTACAATGAGCAGTTCTTC. It specifies CASSIGGGGGFYNEQFF.

The chain combines TRBV24-1 with TRBJ1-5; D gene uncertain. The CDR3 is made up of 14 amino acids. Per the germline V gene, CDR1 is KGHDR and CDR2 is SFDVKD. V lost 3 bases and J lost 4, with 9 bases in between. The CDR3 region has the DNA TGTGCCACCAGTGATCATCAACGGAATCAGCCCCAGCATTTT. Its translation is CATSDHQRNQPQHF.

V and J are TRBV19 and TRBJ2-1; 8 bases match TRBD1. The CDR3 totals 12 residues. Germline V CDR1 and CDR2: LNHDA, SQIVND (reference sequence). V was pared by 5 bases and J by 6 bases, with 0 bases of the junction left unmatched. CDR3 protein: CASSGQGNEQFF. In DNA form, the CDR3 reads TGTGCCAGTAGTGGACAGGGCAATGAGCAGTTCTTC.

J is TRBJ2-6 and V is TRBV18; possible D gene TRBD2, 7 bases. The CDR3 extends over 17 amino acids. Germline lookup yields CDR1 KGHSH and CDR2 LQKENI. Trimming removed 2 bases from V and 0 bases from J, with 11 bases in between. The CDR3 region is CASSPKGGGSGANVLTF. The CDR3 DNA sequence: TGTGCCAGCTCACCAAAGGGAGGGGGCTCTGGGGCCAACGTCCTGACTTTC.

This clone was observed a few times. The rearrangement joins TRBV28 to TRBJ1-2; 8 nucleotides line up with TRBD1. With 1 base clipped from V and 8 bases from J, the junction kept 6 bases outside the gene matches. This CDR3 contains 14 residues. Germline V lookup: CDR1 MDHEN, CDR2 SYDVKM. CDR3 sequence (DNA): TGTGCCAGCAGTTTATCACTGGACAGGGTGGGCTACACCTTC. This sequence encodes CASSLSLDRVGYTF.

The rearrangement uses TRBV9 and TRBJ2-5; 8 bases map to TRBD1. This CDR3 is built from 14 residues. Germline V gives CDR1 SGDLS, CDR2 YYNGEE. The V gene end was trimmed by 7 bases and the J gene end by 1 base; junction bases not matched to a gene: 6. The chain's CDR3 is CASAIGTGQETQYF. CDR3 nucleotides: TGTGCCAGCGCAATCGGGACAGGCCAAGAGACCCAGTACTTC.

This clone was counted only a few times. The CDR3 spells CASSQDGRRRFF. DNA for the CDR3: TGTGCCAGCAGCCAAGATGGGAGAAGGCGTTTCTTT. The chain is built from TRBV3-1 (or the pseudogene TRBV3-2) and TRBJ1-1, with D hard to call. The germline gives CDR1 LGHDT, CDR2 YNNKEL (reference sequence). V was pared by 0 bases and J by 13 bases, with 12 bases between. The CDR3 sequence is 12 residues long.

The CDR3 here is CAWSVLIPNTEAFF. In nucleotides, the CDR3 is TGTGCCTGGAGTGTACTGATCCCGAACACTGAAGCTTTCTTT. The V gene is TRBV30, the J gene TRBJ1-1; D call uncertain. CDR3 length: 14 amino acids. Per germline, CDR1 GTSNPN and CDR2 SVGIG (reference sequence). V was shortened by 0 bases and J by 1 base, with 9 bases between the two germline ends.

The rearrangement joins TRBV28 to TRBJ2-5, with D possibly being TRBD1 (5 bases). CDR3 length equals 14 residues. The V end lost 6 bases, the J end lost 2 bases, and 13 bases lay between the germline ends. CDR1 and CDR2 from the germline V gene are MDHEN and SYDVKM. The CDR3 is CASSDHQGQETQYF. CDR3 nucleotide sequence: TGTGCCAGCAGCGACCATCAGGGTCAAGAGACCCAGTACTTC.

For the CDR3, the DNA is TGTGCCAGCAGTTACGAGGGTCTTCAGCCCCAGCATTTT. Translation gives CASSYEGLQPQHF. This chain joins TRBV6-2 or TRBV6-3 and TRBJ1-5; no definite D call. V shed 2 bases and J shed 6 bases, with 8 bases lying between them. CDR3 size: 13 residues. Looked up from germline, CDR1 is MNHEY and CDR2 is SVGEGT.

The chain joins TRBV9 to TRBJ1-4; perhaps TRBD1 as D (5 bases). Trimming pared 3 bases from V and 12 bases from J, leaving 21 bases between. The CDR3 totals 15 residues. Germline V gene data show CDR1 as SGDLS and CDR2 as YYNGEE. The CDR3 DNA sequence: TGTGCCAGCAGCGCGGGGGGGGGATTTGGCGGAGAACTGTTTTTT. Amino acid sequence: CASSAGGGFGGELFF.

The chain joins TRBV19 to TRBJ1-1; the match to TRBD1 covers 7 bases. Germline V lookup: CDR1 LNHDA, CDR2 SQIVND (reference sequence). The CDR3 loop spans 15 amino acids. The trim removed 5 bases at V and 5 bases at J, leaving 11 bases unmatched. The CDR3, as DNA: TGTGCCAGTAGTCTGAGCCGGGACAGTAAGACTGAAGCTTTCTTT. Translated: CASSLSRDSKTEAFF.